Below are 20 T cell receptor beta chains sequenced from a single sample in a study of regulatory and conventional T cells in RAG deficiency. Libraries were prepared by immunoSEQ multiplex PCR; TCRdb keeps only in-frame clonotypes and omits some of them. The sample lists roughly 45,000 clones; about 90% were seen once. Conventional CD4+ T cells were sorted from blood as CD25-low CD127-high cells. Another study also made use of these data, one on regulatory T cells. As reported in that work: Primers: 52 TRBV forward and 13 TRBJ reverse.

Sequenced: CD4+ effector T cells sorted from blood. Receptors were obtained from a human donor in good health.

The genes are TRBV18 and TRBJ2-5; TRBD1 matches 7 bases. Germline CDR1 KGHSH, CDR2 LQKENI. V lost 3 bases to trimming and J lost 0 bases; unmatched junction nucleotides: 4. CDR3 length: 15 residues. The CDR3 coding sequence is TGTGCCAGCTCACCCGAACAGGGGTACCAAGAGACCCAGTACTTC. Translated: CASSPEQGYQETQYF. Looking up the rest from reference TRBV18 and TRBJ2-5 gives the full variable domain: NAGVMQNPRHLVRRRGQEARLRCSPMKGHSHVYWYRQLPEEGLKFMVYLQKENIIDESGMPKERFSAEFPKEGPSILRIQQVVRGDSAAYFCASSPEQGYQETQYFGPGTRLLVL.

CDR3 nucleotides: TGTGCCAGCAGCTGGGGGACAGGGAAAGCAAACGAGCAGTACTTC. This sequence encodes CASSWGTGKANEQYF. This chain links TRBV6-5 with TRBJ2-7; TRBD1 agrees at 9 bases. With 6 bases clipped from V and 5 bases from J, the junction kept 11 bases outside the gene matches. The germline V gene encodes CDR1 MNHEY and CDR2 SVGAGI. This CDR3 contains 15 residues.

The chain combines TRBV5-5 with TRBJ2-5; TRBD2 matches 7 bases. This CDR3 comprises 15 residues. The germline V gene has CDR1 SGHKS and CDR2 YYEKEE (reference sequence). Trimming cost V 4 bases and J 0 bases; bases outside gene matches: 6. The CDR3 sequence is CASSPGLLNQETQYF. In DNA form, the CDR3 reads TGTGCCAGCAGCCCGGGACTACTTAACCAAGAGACCCAGTACTTC.

The V gene is TRBV2, the J gene TRBJ1-1, with unresolved D. The V and J ends lost 10 bases and 3 bases respectively, with 21 bases between them. The germline gives CDR1 SNHLY, CDR2 FYNNEI. The CDR3 is made up of 15 amino acids. The CDR3: CANQVLSSEDTEAFF. The CDR3 DNA sequence: TGTGCCAACCAAGTGCTTAGCAGTGAGGACACTGAAGCTTTCTTT.

The gene calls are TRBV5-1 and TRBJ1-2; 7 nucleotides match TRBD1. The CDR3 length is 13 residues. The J segment lost 8 bases and the V segment lost 0 bases, leaving 4 bases of the junction unmatched. The germline V gene has CDR1 SGHRS and CDR2 YFSETQ. Here the CDR3 reads CASSLATGAGYTF. The CDR3 DNA reads TGCGCCAGCAGCTTGGCTACAGGGGCCGGCTACACCTTC.

V and J are TRBV7-9 and TRBJ1-1, with D possibly matching TRBD1 (6 bases). The CDR3 has 15 amino acids. Germline-derived CDR1 and CDR2 are SEHNR and FQNEAQ (reference sequence). Trimming took 5 bases from V and 1 from J, leaving 14 bases between them. CDR3 nucleotides: TGTGCCAGCAGCACCGGGGGCAGGGGGAACACTGAAGCTTTCTTT. This gives the protein CASSTGGRGNTEAFF.

The chain links TRBV6-1 to TRBJ2-3, with a weak D call TRBD2 (6 bases). There are 15 residues in the CDR3. The germline CDR1 and CDR2 sequences are MNHNS and SASEGT. Trimming removed 5 bases at V and 0 bases at J, with 12 bases between. In DNA form, the CDR3 reads TGTGCCAGCAGTACCGGGACTCTAAGCACAGATACGCAGTATTTT. This codes for CASSTGTLSTDTQYF.

CDR3 amino acids: CASSLPWGVGGGYTF. The CDR3 nucleotides read TGTGCCAGCAGTTTGCCTTGGGGGGTGGGCGGTGGCTACACCTTC. The chain is built from TRBV28 and TRBJ1-2; D possibly corresponds to TRBD1 (5 bases). The CDR3 covers 15 residues. Germline loops: CDR1 MDHEN, CDR2 SYDVKM. The V end lost 3 bases, the J end lost 7 bases, and 18 bases lay between the germline ends.

The V gene is TRBV5-5, the J gene TRBJ1-5, with no clear D. CDR3 length equals 18 residues. Germline V gene sequence: CDR1 SGHKS, CDR2 YYEKEE (reference sequence). Trimming shortened V by 4 bases and J by 3 bases, and 23 bases separated the two germline ends. The CDR3 DNA reads TGTGCCAGCAGCCCAGAATGGACCCCGGTTACTAACAATCAGCCCCAGCATTTT. Translated, it gives CASSPEWTPVTNNQPQHF.

V gene TRBV5-5 combines with J gene TRBJ2-1; 7 positions match TRBD1. Germline assignment: CDR1 SGHKS and CDR2 YYEKEE (reference sequence). The CDR3 has 15 residues. The V segment lost 4 bases and the J segment 1 base; nucleotides outside the gene matches: 5. CDR3 sequence (DNA): TGTGCCAGCAGCGTCCGGGACAGTTCCTACAATGAGCAGTTCTTC. As protein: CASSVRDSSYNEQFF.

J is TRBJ1-6 and V is TRBV9; D might be TRBD1 (5 bases). V lost 3 bases and J lost 5, with 24 bases in between. The CDR3 is 19 amino acids. CDR1 is SGDLS, CDR2 YYNGEE, per germline. Here the CDR3 DNA reads TGTGCCAGCAGCGAAGAAATACGAGGGTGGCAGGGCGATAATTCACCCCTCCACTTT. This translates into CASSEEIRGWQGDNSPLHF.

This sequence joins TRBV18 and TRBJ1-2, with 11 bases that match TRBD1. The V segment lost 1 base and the J segment 9 bases; nucleotides outside the gene matches: 10. The CDR3 has 16 amino acids. Germline V gene data show CDR1 as KGHSH and CDR2 as LQKENI. DNA for the CDR3: TGTGCCAGCTCACCACTCACCGGACAGGGGGCGATTAGCTACACCTTC. This translates into CASSPLTGQGAISYTF.

This clone was detected only once. This chain uses TRBV29-1 with TRBJ1-1; 9 bases are a match to TRBD1. Unmatched junction bases numbered 7, after V lost 4 bases and J lost 4 bases. The germline CDR1 and CDR2 sequences are SQVTM and ANQGSEA. CDR3 size: 14 residues. CDR3 region: CSVGGGTGFTEAFF. As DNA, the CDR3 is TGCAGCGTTGGGGGTGGGACAGGGTTCACTGAAGCTTTCTTT.

The gene calls are TRBV18 and TRBJ2-5, with 8 bases lining up with TRBD1. Germline-derived CDR1 and CDR2 are KGHSH and LQKENI. V trimming: 5 bases; J trimming: 2 bases; junction bases outside the gene matches: 1. This CDR3 spans 13 amino acids. CDR3 sequence reads: CASSRTGQETQYF. The DNA of the CDR3 is TGTGCCAGCTCAAGGACAGGGCAAGAGACCCAGTACTTC.

This sequence joins TRBV28 and TRBJ1-1, with TRBD1 matching 8 bases. This CDR3 region has 15 residues. Germline values: CDR1 MDHEN, CDR2 SYDVKM. Trimming at V came to 7 bases and at J to 7 bases, leaving 14 bases not matched to a gene. The CDR3 DNA sequence: TGTGCCAGCATATTCTACGGCAGGGGGCAAGATGAAGCTTTCTTT. Amino acid sequence: CASIFYGRGQDEAFF.

The chain combines TRBV5-1 with TRBJ2-1; TRBD1 is a possible D gene (6 bases). Trimming cost V 3 bases and J 0 bases, with 13 bases left between them. CDR3 length: 16 amino acids. From germline, CDR1 is SGHRS and CDR2 YFSETQ. Written as DNA, the CDR3 is TGCGCCAGCAGCTCATTTCAGGGGAGCTCCTACAATGAGCAGTTCTTC. Encoded protein: CASSSFQGSSYNEQFF.

The genes are TRBV18 and TRBJ2-7, with D possibly matching TRBD2 (6 bases). The germline V and J ends were trimmed by 1 base and 6 bases, with 13 bases remaining between them. From germline, CDR1 is KGHSH and CDR2 LQKENI. The CDR3 totals 14 residues. The CDR3 nucleotides are TGTGCCAGCTCACCACAGTTTGGGGACTCCGAGCAGTACTTC. This sequence encodes CASSPQFGDSEQYF.

Only one count was recorded for this clone. The rearrangement joins TRBV11-2 to TRBJ1-2; D is unclear. V lost 5 bases and J 6 bases, leaving 13 bases between the germline ends. CDR1 and CDR2 from the germline V gene are SGHAT and FQNNGV. CDR3 length equals 13 residues. The CDR3 sequence: CASSAMNLDGYTF. The CDR3 nucleotides are TGTGCCAGCAGCGCAATGAACTTAGATGGCTACACCTTC.

The chain recombines TRBV5-1 with TRBJ2-5; 11 bases map to TRBD2. Trimming took 5 bases from V and 1 from J; bases not matched to a gene: 7. The CDR3 totals 16 residues. The germline CDR1 and CDR2 sequences are SGHRS and YFSETQ. This chain's CDR3 is CASSEFSGGAQETQYF. In nucleotides, the CDR3 is TGCGCCAGCAGTGAGTTTAGCGGGGGGGCCCAAGAGACCCAGTACTTC.

The rearrangement joins TRBV7-9 to TRBJ1-1; 7 bases fit TRBD1. V lost 1 base and J lost 2; bases outside the gene matches: 13. The CDR3 loop spans 18 amino acids. Germline values: CDR1 SEHNR, CDR2 FQNEAQ (reference sequence). The CDR3: CASSLGLSDRARNTEAFF. CDR3 bases: TGTGCCAGCAGCTTAGGTCTTTCAGACAGGGCGAGAAACACTGAAGCTTTCTTT.